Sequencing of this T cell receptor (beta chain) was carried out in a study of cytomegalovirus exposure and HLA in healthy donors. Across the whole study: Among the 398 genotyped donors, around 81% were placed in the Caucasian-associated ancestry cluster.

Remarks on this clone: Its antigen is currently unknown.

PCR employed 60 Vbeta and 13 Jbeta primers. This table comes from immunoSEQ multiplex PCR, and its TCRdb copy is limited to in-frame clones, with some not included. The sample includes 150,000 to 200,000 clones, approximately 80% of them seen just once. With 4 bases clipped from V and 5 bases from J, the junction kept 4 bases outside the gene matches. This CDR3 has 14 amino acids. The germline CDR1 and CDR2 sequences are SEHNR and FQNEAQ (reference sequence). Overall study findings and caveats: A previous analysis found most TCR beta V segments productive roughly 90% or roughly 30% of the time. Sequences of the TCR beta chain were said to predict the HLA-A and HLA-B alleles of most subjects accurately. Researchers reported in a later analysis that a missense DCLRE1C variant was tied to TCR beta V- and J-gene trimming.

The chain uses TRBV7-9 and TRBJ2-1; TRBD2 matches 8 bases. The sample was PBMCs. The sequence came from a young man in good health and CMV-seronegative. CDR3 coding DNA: TGTGCCAGCAGCTGGGGACTAGATGACAATGAGCAGTTCTTC. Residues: CASSWGLDDNEQFF.